This TCR beta chain was obtained from a study of T-cell reconstitution after alpha-beta-depleted transplantation in children (dated by TCRdb to the mid-2010s). Broadly, across the study: The study quantitatively tracked T-cell immune reconstitution after TCRalphabeta/CD19-depleted allogeneic hematopoietic cell transplantation in children using TCR repertoire profiling.

Counted from cysteine to phenylalanine, this CDR3 has 16 amino acids. The only DNA kept is the CDR3, 48 bases in frame from the first base. Trimming removed 4 bases from V and 9 bases from J; the gene matches leave 10 bases unexplained. The germline V gene encodes CDR1 SGHRS and CDR2 YFSETQ. The method was PCR. TCRdb names Illumina HiSeq 2500 as the instrument used. Molecular barcoding was employed in the preparation of TCR libraries, with unique molecular identifiers being used to normalize TCRbeta repertoire quantification. TCRdb reprocessed the public reads (quality trimming at Q25 with fastp, clone calling with MiXCR) and kept in-frame beta chains. CDR3 protein sequences are deduplicated, and each keeps its most common genes and DNA. Within this sample are 450,000 to 600,000 distinct CDR3 sequences, with approximately 20% of them counted one time only. The ten largest clonotypes hold approximately 3% of the sample.

As for this clonotype: Its cognate antigen has yet to be identified. Within one base of it there is no much larger clone, and no base qualities were kept.

The TCR was taken from a human donor who donated a stem cell graft to a child with acute lymphoblastic leukemia. The chain was built from TRBV5-1 and TRBJ2-1; 13 nucleotides in the junction match TRBD2. Sequencing was performed on PBMCs from the stem cell graft donor, taken from the stem cell graft. The CDR3 protein sequence reads: CASSITLAGGGGEQFF. The nucleotides read TGCGCCAGCAGCATAACACTAGCGGGAGGGGGAGGTGAGCAGTTCTTC.